This T cell receptor beta chain was found in a study of blood T cell repertoires in COVID-19. Study background: COVID-19 samples, acute and convalescent, were from the United States, Italy and Spain. From T cells, B-cell-depleted T cells, or PBMCs came the material, which was cDNA or gDNA.

Authors' methods: Nucleated cell counts were estimated from reference gene primer amplification. Assay used: immunoSEQ multiplex PCR; TCRdb lists only in-frame clones, some missing. That table supplies the V and J calls and clone size; D and trimming were determined from the DNA. The sample yields roughly 200,000 clones, 80% to 90% seen once. The CDR3 is 15 amino acids. Germline V gene sequence: CDR1 MGHDK, CDR2 SYGVNS. Germline trimming cut 6 bases from V and 5 bases from J; bases unmatched to any gene: 10. Sequencing input: peripheral blood. The V call is TRBV25-1, the J call TRBJ2-5, with 9 bases aligning to TRBD2. This receptor was taken from a human donor with active or convalescent COVID-19. The donor label of this sample is uncertain. The CDR3 DNA reads TGTGCCAGCAGCGGGATAGCGGGAGAAGTGGAGACCCAGTACTTC. Its translation is CASSGIAGEVETQYF.